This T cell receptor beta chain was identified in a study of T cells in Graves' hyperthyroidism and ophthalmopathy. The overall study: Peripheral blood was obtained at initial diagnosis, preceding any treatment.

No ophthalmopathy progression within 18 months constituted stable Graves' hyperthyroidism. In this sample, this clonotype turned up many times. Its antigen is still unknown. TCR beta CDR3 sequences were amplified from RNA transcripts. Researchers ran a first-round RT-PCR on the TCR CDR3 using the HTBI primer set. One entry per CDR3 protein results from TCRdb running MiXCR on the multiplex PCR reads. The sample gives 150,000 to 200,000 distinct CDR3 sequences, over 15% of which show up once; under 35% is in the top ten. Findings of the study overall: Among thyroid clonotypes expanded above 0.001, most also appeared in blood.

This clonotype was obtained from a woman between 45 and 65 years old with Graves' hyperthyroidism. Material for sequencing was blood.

The CDR3 DNA follows: TGTGCCAGCAGTCTCCAGGGGGCGGACTATGGCTACACCTTC. It encodes CASSLQGADYGYTF. The chain is built from TRBV12-3 or TRBV12-4 and TRBJ1-2; TRBD1 matches 8 bases. The CDR3 spans 14 residues. The junction had 5 bases not matched to a gene; V was cut back by 5 bases and J by 3 bases.